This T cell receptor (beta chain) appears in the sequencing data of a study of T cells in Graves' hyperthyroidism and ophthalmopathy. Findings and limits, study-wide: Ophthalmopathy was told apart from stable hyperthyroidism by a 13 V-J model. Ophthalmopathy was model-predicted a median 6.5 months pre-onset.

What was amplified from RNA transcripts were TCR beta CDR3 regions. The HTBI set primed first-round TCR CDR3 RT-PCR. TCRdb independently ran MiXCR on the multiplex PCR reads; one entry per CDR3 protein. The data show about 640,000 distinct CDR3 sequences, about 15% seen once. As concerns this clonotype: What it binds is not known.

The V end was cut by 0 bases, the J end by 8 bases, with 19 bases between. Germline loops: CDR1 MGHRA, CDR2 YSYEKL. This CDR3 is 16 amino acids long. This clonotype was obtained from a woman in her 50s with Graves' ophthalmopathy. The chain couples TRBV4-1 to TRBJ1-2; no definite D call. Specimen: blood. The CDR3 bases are TGCGCCAGCAGCCAAGACGATTTAGGAGGTTCTGAGGGCTACACCTTC. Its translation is CASSQDDLGGSEGYTF.